This TCR beta chain was profiled in a study of blood T cell repertoires in COVID-19. Study summary: Collection of acute and convalescent COVID-19 samples took place in the United States, Italy and Spain. PBMCs, B-cell-depleted T cells, or T cells provided the cDNA or gDNA that made up the material.

Per the study methods: Amplification from reference gene primers served as the basis for estimated nucleated cell counts. The data were produced by immunoSEQ multiplex PCR, yet TCRdb's version contains in-frame clones alone and is incomplete. Clone size and the V and J calls come from that table; the DNA yielded D and trimming. Altogether around 84,000 clones are present, about 68% being singletons, with the ten largest covering around 6%. Germline V gene data show CDR1 as MNHEY and CDR2 as SVGAGI. Trimming cost V 8 bases and J 0 bases, with 14 bases left between them. The CDR3 runs to 15 residues. The receptor was isolated from a man in his forties or fifties with active or convalescent COVID-19. The chain combines TRBV6-5 with TRBJ1-5, with a tentative D call TRBD1 (6 bases). The material sequenced was peripheral blood. CDR3 DNA: TGTGCCAGCCGAACAGGGATACTTAGCAATCAGCCCCAGCATTTT. The encoded protein is CASRTGILSNQPQHF.